The sequence of this TCR beta chain was determined in a study of blood T cell repertoires in COVID-19. Study-level background: The United States, Italy and Spain supplied acute and convalescent COVID-19 samples.

Source study methods: Using reference gene primer amplification, nucleated cell counts were estimated. Using immunoSEQ multiplex PCR, the repertoire was profiled, and TCRdb retains in-frame clones only, with some absent. The DNA gave D and trimming, while V, J and clone size come from that table. The sample lists roughly 400,000 clones, approximately 90% occurring once. The CDR3 has 15 amino acids. V was cut by 8 bases and J by 5 bases, with 22 bases left in between. Germline assignment: CDR1 SGHRS and CDR2 YFSETQ. The participants were between 18 and 89 years old and came from about two dozen US areas. Participant-reported clinical history was the basis for cohort assignment.

The chain combines TRBV5-1 with TRBJ1-1, with a weak D call TRBD1 (6 bases). Sequences were obtained from PBMCs or T cells enriched from blood (not recorded which). This TCR was sampled from a woman aged 35 to 49 who had been exposed to COVID-19. In DNA form, the CDR3 reads TGCGCCAGTTCCCGGGGGGACCAGGGGATGACTGAAGCTTTCTTT. Protein product: CASSRGDQGMTEAFF. The full variable domain, rest sourced from reference TRBV5-1 and TRBJ1-1, is KAGVTQTPRYLIKTRGQQVTLSCSPISGHRSVSWYQQTPGQGLQFLFEYFSETQRNKGNFPGRFSGRQFSNSRSEMNVSTLELGDSALYLCASSRGDQGMTEAFFGQGTRLTVV.